A selection of T cell receptor beta chains follows, all from one sample in a study of beta chain features in type 1 diabetes. The repertoire was sequenced with immunoSEQ multiplex PCR; TCRdb's copy has only in-frame clones and lacks some. In the table there are a few hundred thousand clones, over 8.5% of which are singletons. Material for sequencing was naive CD4+ T cells from blood. The receptors here all came from a woman under 30 in good health. Both conserved end residues are trimmed from each CDR3. Each record gives: J gene, V gene, clone size, CDR3 length, CDR3 protein. Only part of the rows carry a size: once, few, many, or a class if the clone is expanded.

>TRBJ1-3|TRBV11-2|few|12
ASSLEDRGNTIY
>TRBJ2-7|TRBV9|.|14
ASSPGFPPLSYEQY
>TRBJ2-7|TRBV27|few|11
ASSFGRSYEQY
>TRBJ2-1|TRBV6-1|.|13
ASSPFGAQGNEQF
>TRBJ1-5|TRBV7-2|few|15
ASSLYGTVNSNQPQH
>TRBJ2-1|TRBV11-2|many|14
ASSFPGGSSYNEQF
>TRBJ2-1|TRBV6-1|few|13
ASSRQGGSYNEQF
>TRBJ2-5|TRBV15|few|15
ATSRAARGLRQETQY
>TRBJ2-3|TRBV5-1|.|13
ASSLNSLSTDTQY
>TRBJ1-3|TRBV7-2|.|13
ASSLQGTAGNTIY
>TRBJ1-1|TRBV7-2|few|10
ASSLNRDEAF